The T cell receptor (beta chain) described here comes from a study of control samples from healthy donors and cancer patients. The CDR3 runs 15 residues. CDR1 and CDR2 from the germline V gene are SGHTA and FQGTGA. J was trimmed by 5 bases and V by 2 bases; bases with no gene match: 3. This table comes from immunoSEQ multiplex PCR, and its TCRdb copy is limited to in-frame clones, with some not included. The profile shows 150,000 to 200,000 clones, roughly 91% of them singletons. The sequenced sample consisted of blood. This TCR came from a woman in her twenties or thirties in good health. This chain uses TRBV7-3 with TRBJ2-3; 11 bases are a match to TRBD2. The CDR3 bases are TGTGCCAGCAGCTTAGGGCTAGCGGGAGGAGATACGCAGTATTTT. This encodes CASSLGLAGGDTQYF.